The rows below give T cell receptor beta chains drawn from one sample of a study of blood T cell repertoires in COVID-19. The data were produced by immunoSEQ multiplex PCR, yet TCRdb's version contains in-frame clones alone and is incomplete. The sample contains about 150,000 clones, approximately 90% of which appear only once. The material sequenced was PBMCs or T cells enriched from blood (not recorded which). These receptor sequences come from a middle-aged woman who had been exposed to COVID-19. Each CDR3 is given with its conserved first and last residue. D genes are given only for firm matches. Not all rows give a size; the values are once, few, many and, for expanded clones, a class.

j_call v_call cdr3_length clone_size d_call cdr3_aa cdr3_nt
TRBJ1-4 TRBV6-5 15 few TRBD1 CASSWDRGANEKLFF TGTGCCAGCAGTTGGGACAGGGGAGCTAATGAAAAACTGTTTTTT
TRBJ2-1 TRBV13 14 - - CASSSRLQNNEQFF TGTGCCAGCAGCTCAAGACTACAGAACAATGAGCAGTTCTTC
TRBJ2-2 TRBV10-1 13 - - CASSELNTGELFF TGCGCCAGCAGTGAGCTGAACACCGGGGAGCTGTTTTTT
TRBJ1-4 TRBV7-2 16 - - CASSLGQRATNEKLFF TGTGCCAGCAGCTTAGGACAGAGAGCAACTAATGAAAAACTGTTTTTT
TRBJ2-5 TRBV5-1 14 - - CASSLTTPKETQYF TGCGCCAGCAGCTTGACCACACCGAAAGAGACCCAGTACTTC
TRBJ2-1 TRBV12-3/TRBV12-4 12 once - CASSLQYNEQFF TGTGCCAGCAGTTTACAATACAATGAGCAGTTCTTC
TRBJ1-1 TRBV9 15 - - CASSLQGGGRTEAFF TGTGCCAGCAGCCTCCAGGGCGGCGGTCGGACTGAAGCTTTCTTT
TRBJ1-2 TRBV10-3 13 - - CAISALQDGGYTF TGTGCCATCAGTGCACTACAGGACGGAGGCTACACCTTC
TRBJ2-7 TRBV12-3/TRBV12-4 12 - TRBD1 CATPQGANEQYF TGTGCCACCCCCCAGGGGGCCAACGAGCAGTACTTC
TRBJ1-5 TRBV19 15 - - CASSIAWGVGQPQHF TGTGCCAGTAGTATAGCGTGGGGGGTAGGGCAGCCCCAGCATTTT
TRBJ1-5 TRBV2 15 - - CASVSLEGQDQPQHF TGTGCCAGCGTAAGTTTGGAGGGGCAAGATCAGCCCCAGCATTTT
TRBJ1-1 TRBV10-3 13 - - CAISGQVNTEAFF TGTGCCATCAGTGGTCAGGTGAACACTGAAGCTTTCTTT
TRBJ1-2 TRBV28 17 once TRBD1 CASSSSITGRTGGGYTF TGTGCCAGCAGTTCCTCCATTACGGGTCGGACAGGGGGCGGCTACACCTTC
TRBJ2-6 TRBV2 18 - TRBD1 CASGRTGGVQAGANVLTF TGTGCCAGCGGAAGGACAGGGGGCGTTCAAGCTGGGGCCAACGTCCTGACTTTC
TRBJ2-6 TRBV18 19 few TRBD1 CASSPIGGTGGTGANVLTF TGTGCCAGCTCACCAATAGGCGGGACAGGGGGGACTGGGGCCAACGTCCTGACTTTC
TRBJ2-7 TRBV6-5 11 - - CATYRSYEQYF TGTGCCACCTACAGGAGTTACGAGCAGTACTTC
TRBJ1-2 TRBV5-1 16 - TRBD1 CASRHNNRGRLDGYTF TGCGCCAGCAGGCATAATAACAGGGGGCGGCTGGATGGCTACACCTTC